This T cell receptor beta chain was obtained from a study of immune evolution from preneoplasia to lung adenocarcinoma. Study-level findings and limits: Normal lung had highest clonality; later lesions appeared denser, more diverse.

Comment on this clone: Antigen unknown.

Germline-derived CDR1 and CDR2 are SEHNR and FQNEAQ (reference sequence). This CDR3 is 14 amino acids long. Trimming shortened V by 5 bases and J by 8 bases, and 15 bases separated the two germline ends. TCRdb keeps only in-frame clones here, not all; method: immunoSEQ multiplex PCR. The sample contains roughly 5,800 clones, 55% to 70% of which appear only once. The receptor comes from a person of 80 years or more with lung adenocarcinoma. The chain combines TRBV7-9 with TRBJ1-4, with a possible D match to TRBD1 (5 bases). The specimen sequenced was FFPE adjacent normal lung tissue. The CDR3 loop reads CASSLGAGMEKLFF. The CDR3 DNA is TGTGCCAGCAGCCTCGGGGCAGGGATGGAAAAACTGTTTTTT.